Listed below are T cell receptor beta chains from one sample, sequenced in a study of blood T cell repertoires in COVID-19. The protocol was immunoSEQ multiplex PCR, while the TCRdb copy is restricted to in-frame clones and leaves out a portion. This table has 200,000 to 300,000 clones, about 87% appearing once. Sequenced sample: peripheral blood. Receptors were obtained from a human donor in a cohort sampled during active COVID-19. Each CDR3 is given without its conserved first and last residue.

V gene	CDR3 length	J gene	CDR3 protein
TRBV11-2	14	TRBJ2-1	ASSLDQGAPYNEQF
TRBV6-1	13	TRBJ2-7	ASSDRGTLSDEQY
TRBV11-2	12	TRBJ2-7	ASSGQGPPYEQY
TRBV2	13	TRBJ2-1	ASSRDSRGVNEQF
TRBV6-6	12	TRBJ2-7	ASNLRDGRHEQY
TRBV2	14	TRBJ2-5	ASRRETGGIKETQY
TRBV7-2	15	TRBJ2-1	ASSTGTSGVSYNEQF
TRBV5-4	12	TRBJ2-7	ASSLDQGPYEQY
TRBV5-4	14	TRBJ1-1	ASSRDRVLMNTEAF
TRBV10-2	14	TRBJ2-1	ASSESGAGGPNEQF
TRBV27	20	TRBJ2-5	ASSLLSRLTSGITPGGETQY
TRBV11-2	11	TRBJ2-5	ASSPGTSGAEY
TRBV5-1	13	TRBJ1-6	ASTSRNPFDSPLH
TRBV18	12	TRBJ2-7	ASSPGTGGDEQY
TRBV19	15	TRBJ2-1	ASSPNLSGNSYNEQF
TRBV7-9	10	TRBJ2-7	ASGTGDYEQY
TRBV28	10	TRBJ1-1	ASSSGATEAF
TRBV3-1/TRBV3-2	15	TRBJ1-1	ASSQLTGGDMNTEAF
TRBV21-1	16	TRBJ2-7	ASSKGGTSGRDSYEQY
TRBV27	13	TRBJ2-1	ASSPQLAGAYEQF
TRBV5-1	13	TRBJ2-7	ASSSTSGIGGEQY
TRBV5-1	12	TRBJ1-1	ASSLAQANTEAF
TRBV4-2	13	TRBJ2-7	ASSQDTTGLYEQY
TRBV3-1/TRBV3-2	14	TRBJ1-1	ASSQDQTGGYTEAF
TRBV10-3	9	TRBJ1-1	AIRTGDEAF
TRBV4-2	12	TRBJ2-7	ASRWGQGDYEQY
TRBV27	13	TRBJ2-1	ASKAGVVGRNEQF
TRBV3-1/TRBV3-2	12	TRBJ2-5	ASSLTGVRETQY
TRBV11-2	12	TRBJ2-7	ASSITGTDYEQY
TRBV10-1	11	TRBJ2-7	ASSESGRGEQY
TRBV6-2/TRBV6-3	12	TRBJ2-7	ASSYPGGAYEQY
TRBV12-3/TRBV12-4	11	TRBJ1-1	ASSPGTATEAF
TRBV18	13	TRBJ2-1	ASSLSGGAANEQF
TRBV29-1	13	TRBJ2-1	SVGTLSSSYNEQF
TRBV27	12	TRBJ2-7	ASSTGGFGYEQY
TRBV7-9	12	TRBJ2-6	ASSPLSGANVLT
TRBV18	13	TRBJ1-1	ASSSQGRENTEAF
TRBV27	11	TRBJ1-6	ASSSREFSPLH
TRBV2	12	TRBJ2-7	ASTWTSVAYEQY
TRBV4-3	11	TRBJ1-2	ASSQDRGFGYT
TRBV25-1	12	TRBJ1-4	ASSESGGRVKLF
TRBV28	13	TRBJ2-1	ASRPPRRGSSEQF